This note documents a single T cell receptor beta chain sequence. The entry originates in a study of blood T cell repertoires in COVID-19. Germline values: CDR1 SGHRS, CDR2 YFSETQ. The V gene lost 1 base and the J gene lost 2 bases, with 13 bases spanning the gap. The CDR3 extends over 16 amino acids. This table comes from immunoSEQ multiplex PCR, and its TCRdb copy is limited to in-frame clones, with some not included. The sample contains approximately 220,000 clones, roughly 86% of which appear only once. This TCR derives from a woman aged 25 to 39 with acute COVID-19. Sequencing was carried out using PBMCs or T cells enriched from blood (not recorded which). The genes are TRBV5-1 and TRBJ1-3; D may be TRBD1 (5 bases). Here the CDR3 reads CASSLSGGTPGNTIYF. The CDR3 coding sequence is TGCGCCAGCAGCTTGTCAGGAGGGACTCCTGGAAACACCATATATTTT.